Below are 7 T cell receptor beta chains sequenced from a single sample in a study of blood T cell repertoires in COVID-19. Repertoires were generated with immunoSEQ multiplex PCR, while TCRdb's copy carries only in-frame clones and drops some. The table lists 200,000 to 250,000 clones, almost 90% of them singletons. Sequencing was done on a sample of PBMCs or T cells enriched from blood (not recorded which). The receptors derive from a woman in her forties or fifties with acute COVID-19.

The V call is TRBV2, the J call TRBJ2-3; the D gene is possibly TRBD1 (6 bases). The length of the CDR3 is 15 residues. The germline V gene encodes CDR1 SNHLY and CDR2 FYNNEI. Trimming cost V 2 bases and J 4 bases, with 13 bases left between them. The CDR3 DNA reads TGTGCCAGCAGTGAATTGCAAACAGGGTCAGATACGCAGTATTTT. Amino acid sequence: CASSELQTGSDTQYF.

This sequence joins TRBV28 and TRBJ1-5; 9 bases map to TRBD1. CDR1 and CDR2 from the germline V gene are MDHEN and SYDVKM. With V trimmed by 3 bases and J by 2 bases, 2 bases remained unmatched. The CDR3 sequence is 15 residues long. CDR3: CASSLTGGGNQPQHF. In DNA form, the CDR3 reads TGTGCCAGCAGTTTGACAGGGGGAGGCAATCAGCCCCAGCATTTT.

The chain joins TRBV11-2 to TRBJ2-5; 10 bases align to TRBD1. V gave up 1 base and J gave up 4 bases; unmatched junction bases: 3. The CDR3 length is 15 residues. The germline gives CDR1 SGHAT, CDR2 FQNNGV. The CDR3 protein is CASSLAGQGIETQYF. The CDR3 nucleotides read TGTGCCAGCAGCTTAGCGGGACAGGGGATAGAGACCCAGTACTTC.

The chain joins TRBV7-2 to TRBJ2-2, with 8 nucleotides matching TRBD2. Looked up from germline, CDR1 is SGHTA and CDR2 is FQGNSA. The CDR3 has 16 amino acids. The V and J ends lost 4 bases and 6 bases, in that order; junction bases with no gene match: 10. CDR3 nucleotide sequence: TGTGCCAGCAGCTCCCAGCGGGAGTTGAGGGCCGGGGAGCTGTTTTTT. It encodes CASSSQRELRAGELFF. Full variable domain (outside the CDR3, taken from reference TRBV7-2 and TRBJ2-2): GAGVSQSPSNKVTEKGKDVELRCDPISGHTALYWYRQSLGQGLEFLIYFQGNSAPDKSGLPSDRFSAERTGGSVSTLTIQRTQQEDSAVYLCASSSQRELRAGELFFGEGSRLTVL.

The CDR3 nucleotides read TGTGCCAGCAGTGCGGGGGGTGCGTCGAACACTGAAGCTTTCTTT. This encodes CASSAGGASNTEAFF. The chain carries TRBV2 and TRBJ1-1, with D possibly TRBD1 on 5 matching bases. Germline V gene sequence: CDR1 SNHLY, CDR2 FYNNEI. Trimming shortened V by 4 bases and J by 1 base, and 13 bases separated the two germline ends. The CDR3 has 15 residues.

This clone was detected only once. The V gene is TRBV13, the J gene TRBJ1-6; a weak D match, TRBD1 (6 bases). The length of the CDR3 is 16 residues. V was pared by 5 bases and J by 4 bases, with 15 bases between. Germline CDR1 is PRHDT and CDR2 is FYEKMQ (reference sequence). CDR3 loop: CASSPRTAQYNSPLHF. The DNA of the CDR3 is TGTGCCAGCAGCCCACGGACAGCGCAATATAATTCACCCCTCCACTTT. Using reference TRBV13 and TRBJ1-6 for the parts outside the CDR3, the full variable domain is AAGVIQSPRHLIKEKRETATLKCYPIPRHDTVYWYQQGPGQDPQFLISFYEKMQSDKGSIPDRFSAQQFSDYHSELNMSSLELGDSALYFCASSPRTAQYNSPLHFGNGTRLTVT.

This clone is a singleton in its sample. The J gene is TRBJ2-5, the V gene TRBV30; 7 bases fit TRBD1. Per germline, CDR1 GTSNPN and CDR2 SVGIG (reference sequence). Trimming at V came to 0 bases and at J to 4 bases, leaving 5 bases not matched to a gene. This CDR3 region has 14 residues. Here the CDR3 reads CAWSVGQEVETQYF. The DNA for the CDR3 is TGTGCCTGGAGTGTTGGACAGGAGGTAGAGACCCAGTACTTC.